One and the same sample provided the 21 T cell receptor beta chains below, sequenced in a study of blood T cell repertoires in COVID-19. Clones were read by immunoSEQ multiplex PCR, and TCRdb kept only the in-frame ones, dropping some. Among around 470,000 clones, roughly 87% were seen once, and the ten largest hold 0.6%. Sequences were obtained from PBMCs or T cells enriched from blood (not recorded which). These receptors were taken from a man younger than 35 who had recovered from COVID-19.

The chain has TRBV5-1 and TRBJ2-7; tentatively, D is TRBD1 (6 bases). The germline CDR1 and CDR2 sequences are SGHRS and YFSETQ. The CDR3 contains 15 residues. Trimming stripped 1 base from V and 3 bases from J, with 14 bases between. This CDR3 is CASSLIVGADYEQYF. For the CDR3, the DNA is TGCGCCAGCAGCTTGATTGTGGGGGCAGACTACGAGCAGTACTTC. The variable domain in full, completed from reference TRBV5-1 and TRBJ2-7, reads KAGVTQTPRYLIKTRGQQVTLSCSPISGHRSVSWYQQTPGQGLQFLFEYFSETQRNKGNFPGRFSGRQFSNSRSEMNVSTLELGDSALYLCASSLIVGADYEQYFGPGTRLTVT.

This chain uses TRBV4-2 with TRBJ2-2; 7 nucleotides agree with TRBD2. V trimming: 2 bases; J trimming: 1 base; junction bases outside the gene matches: 1. There are 15 residues in the CDR3. The germline gives CDR1 LGHNA, CDR2 YNFKEQ. The CDR3 here is CASSQLAGNTGELFF. DNA for the CDR3: TGTGCCAGCAGCCAATTAGCGGGGAACACCGGGGAGCTGTTTTTT.

This clone was picked up one time. The CDR3 sequence: CASSPGTGVMYEQYF. The CDR3 nucleotides are TGTGCCAGTAGTCCCGGGACAGGGGTAATGTACGAGCAGTACTTC. The gene calls are TRBV19 and TRBJ2-7; 10 bases agree with TRBD1. Germline-derived CDR1 and CDR2 are LNHDA and SQIVND (reference sequence). V trimming: 5 bases; J trimming: 4 bases; junction bases outside the gene matches: 8. The CDR3 runs 15 residues.

The V call is TRBV7-3, the J call TRBJ2-1; 7 positions agree with TRBD1. The germline CDR1 and CDR2 sequences are SGHTA and FQGTGA. V dropped 5 bases and J dropped 0; count of bases not matched to a gene: 7. The CDR3 consists of 16 residues. The CDR3 sequence: CASSHRTGRSYNEQFF. CDR3 DNA: TGTGCCAGCAGCCATCGGACAGGCCGCTCCTACAATGAGCAGTTCTTC.

The chain uses TRBV24-1 and TRBJ2-1, with 7 bases that match TRBD1. V trimming: 3 bases; J trimming: 0 bases; junction bases outside the gene matches: 4. The CDR3 runs to 16 residues. Germline assignment: CDR1 KGHDR and CDR2 SFDVKD. The DNA of the CDR3 is TGTGCCACCAGTGATCGGACAGGTAACTCCTACAATGAGCAGTTCTTC. This encodes CATSDRTGNSYNEQFF.

The J gene is TRBJ1-4, the V gene TRBV5-1, with 11 bases aligning to TRBD1. Trimming at V came to 4 bases and at J to 8 bases, leaving 4 bases not matched to a gene. The CDR3 consists of 14 residues. Looked up from germline, CDR1 is SGHRS and CDR2 is YFSETQ. The CDR3 DNA follows: TGCGCCAGCAGCCAGGACAGGGGGCACGAAAAACTGTTTTTT. This translates into CASSQDRGHEKLFF.

This chain uses TRBV5-1 with TRBJ1-1, with no clear D. Germline CDR1 and CDR2: SGHRS and YFSETQ. V was clipped by 0 bases and J by 5 bases, with 14 bases between them. The CDR3 runs 15 residues. CDR3 nucleotides: TGCGCCAGCAGCTTGGTGACGCGGGCCGAAACTGAAGCTTTCTTT. Translation: CASSLVTRAETEAFF.

A note on this clone: The sample has other DNA sequences that encode this CDR3 too. The chain recombines TRBV9 with TRBJ1-5; D is uncertain. The germline V gene has CDR1 SGDLS and CDR2 YYNGEE. This CDR3 comprises 14 residues. The V end lost 4 bases, the J end lost 4 bases, and 12 bases lay between the germline ends. CDR3 residues: CASSLTGGNQPQHF. The CDR3 nucleotides are TGTGCCAGCAGCCTGACGGGCGGGAATCAGCCCCAGCATTTT.

Only one count was recorded for this clone. The chain is built from TRBV7-2 and TRBJ2-3; 9 positions agree with TRBD2. The CDR3 sequence is 15 residues long. The germline V gene has CDR1 SGHTA and CDR2 FQGNSA. The ends lost 5 bases at V and 5 bases at J; junction bases unmatched: 8. CDR3 in DNA: TGTGCCAGCAGCATTAGCGGGAGTGTAGGAGATACGCAGTATTTT. It specifies CASSISGSVGDTQYF. The full variable domain, with the rest looked up from reference TRBV7-2 and TRBJ2-3, is GAGVSQSPSNKVTEKGKDVELRCDPISGHTALYWYRQSLGQGLEFLIYFQGNSAPDKSGLPSDRFSAERTGGSVSTLTIQRTQQEDSAVYLCASSISGSVGDTQYFGPGTRLTVL.

The CDR3 reads CASSLRQGGGYTF. CDR3 DNA: TGTGCCAGCTCATTGCGACAGGGTGGTGGCTACACCTTC. This chain links TRBV18 with TRBJ1-2; 7 bases are a match to TRBD1. Germline CDR1 KGHSH, CDR2 LQKENI. The CDR3 contains 13 residues. Germline trimming cut 5 bases from V and 7 bases from J; bases unmatched to any gene: 7.

This chain uses TRBV30 with TRBJ2-4; tentative D call: TRBD2 (6 bases). The germline CDR1 and CDR2 sequences are GTSNPN and SVGIG (reference sequence). V was cut by 0 bases and J by 0 bases, with 12 bases left in between. This CDR3 region has 16 residues. Here the CDR3 reads CAWSVLGGIAKNIQYF. The CDR3 nucleotides are TGTGCCTGGAGTGTACTGGGGGGAATAGCCAAAAACATTCAGTACTTC.

The rearrangement links TRBV2 to TRBJ2-1; 8 nucleotides line up with TRBD1. The J segment lost 3 bases and the V segment lost 9 bases, leaving 4 bases of the junction unmatched. The length of the CDR3 is 13 residues. CDR1 is SNHLY, CDR2 FYNNEI, per germline. The CDR3 DNA sequence: TGTGCCAGTAGGACAGGGCGCTACAATGAGCAGTTCTTC. Translation gives CASRTGRYNEQFF. Combining the CDR3 with reference TRBV2 and TRBJ2-1 gives the whole variable domain EPEVTQTPSHQVTQMGQEVILRCVPISNHLYFYWYRQILGQKVEFLVSFYNNEISEKSEIFDDQFSVERPDGSNFTLKIRSTKLEDSAMYFCASRTGRYNEQFFGPGTRLTVL.

With respect to this clone: The same CDR3 arises from other DNA sequences in this sample as well. The chain carries TRBV5-6 and TRBJ2-1, with D possibly TRBD1 on 6 matching bases. CDR1 SGHDT and CDR2 YYEEEE come from the germline V gene. The germline V and J ends were trimmed by 4 bases and 4 bases, with 12 bases remaining between them. The CDR3 loop spans 14 amino acids. CDR3 amino acids: CASSPGTSYNEQFF. For the CDR3, the DNA is TGTGCCAGCAGCCCCGGGACATCTTACAATGAGCAGTTCTTC. Looking up the rest from reference TRBV5-6 and TRBJ2-1 gives the full variable domain: DAGVTQSPTHLIKTRGQQVTLRCSPKSGHDTVSWYQQALGQGPQFIFQYYEEEERQRGNFPDRFSGHQFPNYSSELNVNALLLGDSALYLCASSPGTSYNEQFFGPGTRLTVL.

The chain couples TRBV15 to TRBJ1-4; 8 bases line up with TRBD1. V gave up 1 base and J gave up 8 bases; unmatched junction bases: 15. Germline CDR1 is LNHNV and CDR2 is YYDKDF (reference sequence). This CDR3 is 18 amino acids long. The CDR3 DNA follows: TGTGCCACCAGCAGAGGTGGACAGGGAATTGGGCGGGGCGAAAAACTGTTTTTT. Amino acids: CATSRGGQGIGRGEKLFF.

The chain has TRBV2 and TRBJ2-5, with 8 nucleotides matching TRBD2. V lost 5 bases, J lost 5 bases, and 7 bases stayed unmatched. Germline values: CDR1 SNHLY, CDR2 FYNNEI. The CDR3 covers 14 residues. The CDR3 bases are TGTGCCAGCAGTACTCGGACTAGCTATGAGACCCAGTACTTC. It specifies CASSTRTSYETQYF.

The chain is built from TRBV7-2 and TRBJ2-7; maybe TRBD1 (6 bases). V gave up 1 base and J gave up 5 bases, with 18 bases separating them. Germline lookup yields CDR1 SGHTA and CDR2 FQGNSA. This CDR3 spans 16 amino acids. The DNA of the CDR3 is TGTGCCAGCAGCTTAGGAGTGCGACAGGATAGAAACGAGCAGTACTTC. Its protein product is CASSLGVRQDRNEQYF.

This clone was seen only once. This chain joins TRBV19 and TRBJ2-2; TRBD1 matches at 9 bases. The germline V gene has CDR1 LNHDA and CDR2 SQIVND (reference sequence). The ends lost 6 bases at V and 5 bases at J; junction bases unmatched: 7. CDR3 length: 15 residues. The CDR3 loop is CASRTGGARTGELFF. The CDR3 coding sequence is TGTGCCAGTAGAACAGGGGGCGCCCGTACCGGGGAGCTGTTTTTT.

This chain uses TRBV9 with TRBJ1-2; weak D call: TRBD1 (5 bases). The CDR3 has 19 residues. Germline V CDR1 and CDR2: SGDLS, YYNGEE. V was trimmed by 3 bases and J by 3 bases, leaving 27 bases between them. The CDR3 DNA sequence: TGTGCCAGCAGCGGAGCGGGGCGAGGGACTACCGCTGTGGACTATGGCTACACCTTC. It is translated as CASSGAGRGTTAVDYGYTF.

The CDR3 reads CASSQDRTGPQGDSPLHF. The CDR3 nucleotides are TGCGCCAGCAGCCAAGATCGTACGGGCCCTCAGGGTGATTCACCCCTCCACTTT. This chain links TRBV4-1 with TRBJ1-6, with D possibly matching TRBD1 (5 bases). Trimming pared 0 bases from V and 8 bases from J, leaving 20 bases between. This CDR3 region has 18 residues. Germline-derived CDR1 and CDR2 are MGHRA and YSYEKL.

This chain links TRBV12-5 with TRBJ1-4; 8 nucleotides agree with TRBD1. The CDR3 consists of 14 residues. J gave up 7 bases and V 5 bases, and 6 bases lay outside the gene matches. Germline V lookup: CDR1 LGHNT, CDR2 FRNRAP. The CDR3 loop is CASGPRGQGEKLFF. CDR3 DNA: TGTGCTAGTGGTCCCAGGGGGCAGGGTGAAAAACTGTTTTTT.

CDR3 bases: TGTGCCAGCAGCCCCGGACAGGCCGGGGAGCTGTTTTTT. Amino acids: CASSPGQAGELFF. The chain has TRBV12-3 or TRBV12-4 and TRBJ2-2; 7 positions match TRBD1. The trim removed 6 bases at V and 6 bases at J, leaving 4 bases unmatched. This CDR3 is built from 13 residues.